This T cell receptor (beta chain) appears in the sequencing data of a study of graft-versus-host responses after intestinal transplantation. Findings of the study overall: Clonal ratios of graft-versus-host to host-versus-graft in allografts were high for patients exhibiting graft-donor T cell macrochimerism.

Trimming cost V 1 base and J 3 bases, with 8 bases left between them. CDR3 length: 14 amino acids. The germline gives CDR1 SGHVS, CDR2 FNYEAQ. To note about this clone: The antigen is undetermined.

Clones were read by immunoSEQ multiplex PCR, and TCRdb kept only the in-frame ones, dropping some. The profile shows about 110,000 clones, more than 90% of them singletons. The sequencing used unstimulated CD4+ T cells sorted from spleen or lymph node cells, collected before transplant. The V and J genes are TRBV7-6 and TRBJ2-3, with a weak D call TRBD2 (5 bases). The clonotype comes from a human donor who was the organ donor for an intestinal transplant. This CDR3 reads CASSLGGETDTQYF. CDR3 DNA sequence: TGTGCCAGCAGCTTAGGGGGAGAGACAGATACGCAGTATTTT.